The rows below give T cell receptor beta chains drawn from one sample of a study of blood T cell repertoires in COVID-19. TCRdb's copy holds only in-frame clones and misses some; the assay was immunoSEQ multiplex PCR. This table holds some 230,000 clones, 75% to 90% found once. Sequenced material: PBMCs or T cells enriched from blood (not recorded which). The source is a woman aged 18-30 years in a cohort exposed to, infected with or recovered from COVID-19 (not recorded which). CDR3s include the opening cysteine and the closing phenylalanine or tryptophan. For some rows the clone size is stated as once, few or many, or as a class when expanded; others skip it.

cdr3_length: 15; v_call: TRBV5-1; clone_size: -; cdr3_aa: CASVRGGPSTDTQYF
cdr3_length: 16; v_call: TRBV19; clone_size: -; cdr3_aa: CASSATGLFSNQPQHF
cdr3_length: 13; v_call: TRBV7-6; clone_size: -; cdr3_aa: CASSLNGGYEQYF
cdr3_length: 14; v_call: TRBV19; clone_size: -; cdr3_aa: CASWDRGRGYGYTF
cdr3_length: 14; v_call: TRBV29-1; clone_size: -; cdr3_aa: CSVSRDRRLREQYF
cdr3_length: 14; v_call: TRBV10-2; clone_size: -; cdr3_aa: CASSESGGWETQYF
cdr3_length: 13; v_call: TRBV29-1; clone_size: -; cdr3_aa: CSVEGTGRYEQYF
cdr3_length: 17; v_call: TRBV19; clone_size: -; cdr3_aa: CASSVRLPGLAQETQYF
cdr3_length: 13; v_call: TRBV10-2; clone_size: -; cdr3_aa: CASRGSSNSPLHF
cdr3_length: 10; v_call: TRBV29-1; clone_size: -; cdr3_aa: CSVLAGAYTF
cdr3_length: 17; v_call: TRBV19; clone_size: -; cdr3_aa: CASSIRTGSSSGNTIYF
cdr3_length: 16; v_call: TRBV7-9; clone_size: -; cdr3_aa: CASSLVGEGLYNEQFF
cdr3_length: 12; v_call: TRBV14; clone_size: few; cdr3_aa: CASSQWPYEQYF
cdr3_length: 15; v_call: TRBV21-1; clone_size: once; cdr3_aa: CASSIARDDTDTQYF
cdr3_length: 15; v_call: TRBV14; clone_size: -; cdr3_aa: CASSQGATGANVLTF
cdr3_length: 13; v_call: TRBV21-1; clone_size: once; cdr3_aa: CAPQTRITDTQYF
cdr3_length: 15; v_call: TRBV6-1; clone_size: few; cdr3_aa: CASSETSGSYDEQFF
cdr3_length: 14; v_call: TRBV21-1; clone_size: -; cdr3_aa: CASSRPRRDTEAFF
cdr3_length: 16; v_call: TRBV3-1/TRBV3-2; clone_size: -; cdr3_aa: CASSLGGGGPTYEQYF
cdr3_length: 15; v_call: TRBV28; clone_size: -; cdr3_aa: CASSFGREGNSPLHF
cdr3_length: 15; v_call: TRBV27; clone_size: -; cdr3_aa: CASSILAGAPSEQFF
cdr3_length: 12; v_call: TRBV6-5; clone_size: few; cdr3_aa: CASSSQGETQYF
cdr3_length: 15; v_call: TRBV20-1; clone_size: -; cdr3_aa: CSASPTGRPYNEQFF
cdr3_length: 13; v_call: TRBV5-1; clone_size: many; cdr3_aa: CASGAGTTDTQYF
cdr3_length: 17; v_call: TRBV11-2; clone_size: -; cdr3_aa: CASSSVKGSGVSYEQYF
cdr3_length: 13; v_call: TRBV23-1; clone_size: -; cdr3_aa: CAGPPGGFDEQYF
cdr3_length: 16; v_call: TRBV4-2; clone_size: -; cdr3_aa: CASSQDIGGAGETQYF
cdr3_length: 13; v_call: TRBV19; clone_size: -; cdr3_aa: CASRATANYGYTF
cdr3_length: 16; v_call: TRBV15; clone_size: -; cdr3_aa: CATSRVFQGDNQPQHF
cdr3_length: 17; v_call: TRBV11-2; clone_size: -; cdr3_aa: CASSFRRTSGSKYEQYF
cdr3_length: 14; v_call: TRBV6-5; clone_size: -; cdr3_aa: CASSWGTGRNTQYF
cdr3_length: 12; v_call: TRBV27; clone_size: -; cdr3_aa: CASTDYQNTIYF
cdr3_length: 16; v_call: TRBV24-1; clone_size: few; cdr3_aa: CATSPPGLAANNEQFF
cdr3_length: 13; v_call: TRBV19; clone_size: -; cdr3_aa: CATSTGVTGELFF
cdr3_length: 18; v_call: TRBV19; clone_size: -; cdr3_aa: CASSISAGGPTGTDTQYF
cdr3_length: 13; v_call: TRBV28; clone_size: -; cdr3_aa: CASSLAGGYEQYF
cdr3_length: 11; v_call: TRBV6-5; clone_size: -; cdr3_aa: CATSQDTEAFF
cdr3_length: 13; v_call: TRBV12-5; clone_size: -; cdr3_aa: CASGLVQRGEQFF
cdr3_length: 12; v_call: TRBV28; clone_size: -; cdr3_aa: CASSFEGYGYTF
cdr3_length: 13; v_call: TRBV28; clone_size: -; cdr3_aa: CAIQGATNEKLFF
cdr3_length: 14; v_call: TRBV30; clone_size: -; cdr3_aa: CAWNRGQGAHEQYF
cdr3_length: 18; v_call: TRBV30; clone_size: -; cdr3_aa: CAWSDPGQGGVWANVLTF
cdr3_length: 14; v_call: TRBV3-1/TRBV3-2; clone_size: -; cdr3_aa: CASSQGGQMDGYTF
cdr3_length: 15; v_call: TRBV10-3; clone_size: -; cdr3_aa: CAISESSDSYNEQFF
cdr3_length: 13; v_call: TRBV5-4; clone_size: -; cdr3_aa: CASSSGQSSGYTF